Following are 16 T cell receptor beta chains from one sample sequenced in a study of T cells after yellow fever vaccination. One entry per CDR3 protein, called by TCRdb with MiXCR from the 5' RACE reads. The table includes fewer than 400,000 distinct CDR3 sequences, roughly 6.2% detected once. The input for sequencing was PBMCs, taken 5 days after the yellow fever booster vaccination. Receptors originate from a man between 25 and 39 years old who received the YFV17D yellow fever vaccine.

In this sample, this clonotype turned up many times. This chain links TRBV6-2 or TRBV6-3 with TRBJ2-3; 9 bases fit TRBD2. Germline loops: CDR1 MNHEY, CDR2 SVGEGT. The CDR3 length is 15 residues. With V trimmed by 4 bases and J by 4 bases, 6 bases remained unmatched. The CDR3 loop reads CASSSAGGMADTQYF. CDR3 nucleotide sequence: TGTGCCAGCAGTTCGGCGGGAGGGATGGCAGATACGCAGTATTTT.

The chain uses TRBV20-1 and TRBJ2-5, with 8 nucleotides matching TRBD1. V trimming: 6 bases; J trimming: 5 bases; junction bases outside the gene matches: 5. In germline, CDR1 is DFQATT, CDR2 SNEGSKA (reference sequence). The CDR3 loop spans 12 amino acids. CDR3 nucleotides: TGCAGTGCAAGGACAGGGAGTGAGACCCAGTACTTC. This gives the protein CSARTGSETQYF.

The rearrangement links TRBV20-1 to TRBJ2-3; D call uncertain. The V end was cut by 7 bases, the J end by 0 bases, with 14 bases between. Germline CDR1 reads DFQATT; CDR2 reads SNEGSKA (reference sequence). The CDR3 consists of 14 residues. The CDR3, as DNA: TGCAGTGTTATAGAGGCGAAGAGCACAGATACGCAGTATTTT. Amino acid sequence: CSVIEAKSTDTQYF.

There are a few counts of this clonotype. The J gene is TRBJ2-2, the V gene TRBV24-1; 15 bases are shared with TRBD2. The CDR3 totals 16 residues. The V segment lost 4 bases and the J segment 8 bases; nucleotides outside the gene matches: 4. Germline V gene data show CDR1 as KGHDR and CDR2 as SFDVKD. CDR3 region: CATSDGLAGGSGELFF. CDR3 nucleotide sequence: TGTGCCACCAGTGACGGACTAGCGGGAGGGTCAGGGGAGCTGTTTTTT.

This clonotype was detected ten times or more. V is TRBV21-1 and J is TRBJ2-7; the DNA was not used to check the table's D call, TRBD1. TRBV21-1 is a pseudogene. The CDR3 length is 18 residues. The CDR3 sequence: CASSRSADRGHYPYEQYF. DNA of the CDR3: TGTGCCAGCAGCCGATCGGCCGACAGGGGGCATTATCCCTACGAGCAGTACTTC.

At least ten counts were recorded for this clonotype. The V gene is TRBV5-4, the J gene TRBJ2-7; no clear D. CDR1 is SGHNT, CDR2 YYREEE, per germline (reference sequence). V lost 2 bases to trimming and J lost 6 bases, with 18 bases between them. The CDR3 spans 15 residues. CDR3 coding DNA: TGTGCCAGCAGCTTTGTTACTTCTGTGGCTTCCGAGCAGTACTTC. Protein product: CASSFVTSVASEQYF. Using reference TRBV5-4 and TRBJ2-7 for the parts outside the CDR3, the full variable domain is ETGVTQSPTHLIKTRGQQVTLRCSSQSGHNTVSWYQQALGQGPQFIFQYYREEENGRGNFPPRFSGLQFPNYSSELNVNALELDDSALYLCASSFVTSVASEQYFGPGTRLTVT.

Here the CDR3 DNA reads TGTGCCAGCAGCGTCATTGGACAGCTTAACTATGGCTACACCTTC. This gives the protein CASSVIGQLNYGYTF. J is TRBJ1-2 and V is TRBV7-2, with a tentative D call TRBD1 (6 bases). Trimming removed 5 bases at V and 1 base at J, with 14 bases between. CDR3 size: 15 residues. From germline, CDR1 is SGHTA and CDR2 FQGNSA.

Ten or more counts support this clonotype. The chain recombines TRBV5-1 with TRBJ2-1, with TRBD1 matching over 8 bases. The CDR3 sequence is 15 residues long. Per the germline V gene, CDR1 is SGHRS and CDR2 is YFSETQ. The trim removed 4 bases at V and 7 bases at J, leaving 10 bases unmatched. The CDR3 DNA follows: TGCGCCAGCAGCCCGGCCCTGGACAGGGCTAATGAGCAGTTCTTC. Residues: CASSPALDRANEQFF. The full variable domain, in which reference TRBV5-1 and TRBJ2-1 provide the parts outside the CDR3, is KAGVTQTPRYLIKTRGQQVTLSCSPISGHRSVSWYQQTPGQGLQFLFEYFSETQRNKGNFPGRFSGRQFSNSRSEMNVSTLELGDSALYLCASSPALDRANEQFFGPGTRLTVL.

This clonotype was detected only a few times. The CDR3 coding sequence is TGTGCCAGCAGTCTCGGACTAGCGCGGCGGAATGAGCAGTTCTTC. It codes for CASSLGLARRNEQFF. The rearrangement links TRBV12-3 or TRBV12-4 to TRBJ2-1; TRBD2 matches at 9 bases. CDR3 length: 15 residues. V shed 5 bases, J shed 7 bases, and the junction held 9 bases outside the gene matches.

The chain uses TRBV7-2 and TRBJ2-3; the D call may be TRBD1 or TRBD2 (5 bases each). The CDR3 totals 14 residues. The V end lost 6 bases, the J end lost 6 bases, and 16 bases lay between the germline ends. Looked up from germline, CDR1 is SGHTA and CDR2 is FQGNSA. Written as DNA, the CDR3 is TGTGCCAGCAGTAGGGACGGAGGCAGGGATACGCAGTATTTT. Translating it yields CASSRDGGRDTQYF.

This clonotype was seen a handful of times. The chain links TRBV20-1 to TRBJ2-5; D is perhaps TRBD1 or TRBD2 (5 bases each). This CDR3 spans 13 amino acids. With 5 bases removed from V and 5 bases from J, the gap between germline ends came to 15 bases. Germline V lookup: CDR1 DFQATT, CDR2 SNEGSKA (reference sequence). Here the CDR3 reads CSAGWDRSETQYF. The CDR3 DNA sequence: TGCAGTGCTGGGTGGGACCGGTCCGAGACCCAGTACTTC.

This clonotype was counted a few times. This chain connects TRBV20-1 to TRBJ2-7; D tentatively reads TRBD1 or TRBD2 (5 bases each). V lost 2 bases to trimming and J lost 2 bases, with 13 bases between them. The V gene's germline CDR1 is DFQATT and CDR2 SNEGSKA (reference sequence). The CDR3 contains 14 residues. The CDR3 spells CSARYGTFAYEQYF. CDR3 in DNA: TGCAGTGCTAGATACGGGACCTTCGCCTACGAGCAGTACTTC.

This clonotype came up many times. J is TRBJ2-7 and V is TRBV14; D is undetermined. The V and J ends lost 0 bases and 3 bases respectively, with 6 bases between them. This CDR3 has 13 residues. Germline loops: CDR1 SGHDN, CDR2 FVKESK. CDR3 DNA: TGTGCCAGCAGCCAAGATTCCGACTACGAGCAGTACTTC. This gives the protein CASSQDSDYEQYF.

The chain carries TRBV29-1 and TRBJ2-3; the match to TRBD1 covers 10 bases. The germline V gene has CDR1 SQVTM and CDR2 ANQGSEA. Trimming cost V 8 bases and J 3 bases; bases outside gene matches: 2. The CDR3 has 12 residues. CDR3 amino acids: CSLGQGTDTQYF. The CDR3 coding sequence is TGCAGCCTGGGACAGGGGACAGATACGCAGTATTTT.

This clonotype was detected ten times or more. This chain connects TRBV5-5 to TRBJ2-7, with 7 bases that match TRBD2. Trimming took 4 bases from V and 1 from J; bases not matched to a gene: 5. The CDR3 totals 14 residues. CDR1 is SGHKS, CDR2 YYEKEE, per germline (reference sequence). The CDR3 here is CASSHRAGSYEQYF. CDR3 coding DNA: TGTGCCAGCAGCCACAGAGCGGGATCCTACGAGCAGTACTTC. Together with reference TRBV5-5 and TRBJ2-7, the CDR3 gives the full variable domain: DAGVTQSPTHLIKTRGQQVTLRCSPISGHKSVSWYQQVLGQGPQFIFQYYEKEERGRGNFPDRFSARQFPNYSSELNVNALLLGDSALYLCASSHRAGSYEQYFGPGTRLTVT.

This clonotype was seen ten or more times. The V and J genes are TRBV5-1 and TRBJ1-2, with TRBD1 matching 10 bases. V lost 4 bases, J lost 2 bases, and 5 bases stayed unmatched. The germline gives CDR1 SGHRS, CDR2 YFSETQ. This CDR3 contains 15 residues. The CDR3 reads CASSDPDRGNYGYTF. The CDR3 region has the DNA TGCGCCAGCAGCGACCCGGACAGGGGGAACTATGGCTACACCTTC.